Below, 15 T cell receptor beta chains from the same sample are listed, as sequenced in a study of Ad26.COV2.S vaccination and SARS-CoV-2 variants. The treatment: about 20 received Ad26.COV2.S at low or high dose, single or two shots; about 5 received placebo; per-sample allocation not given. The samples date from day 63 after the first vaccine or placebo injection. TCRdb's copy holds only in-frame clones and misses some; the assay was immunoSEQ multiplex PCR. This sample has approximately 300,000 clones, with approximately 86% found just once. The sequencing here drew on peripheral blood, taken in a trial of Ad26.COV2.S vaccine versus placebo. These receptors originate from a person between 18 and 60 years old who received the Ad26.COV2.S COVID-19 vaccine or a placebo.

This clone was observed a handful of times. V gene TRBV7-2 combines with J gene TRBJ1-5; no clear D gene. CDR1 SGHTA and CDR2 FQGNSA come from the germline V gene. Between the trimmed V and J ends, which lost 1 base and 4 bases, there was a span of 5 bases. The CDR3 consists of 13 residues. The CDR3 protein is CASSLVGNQPQHF. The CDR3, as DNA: TGTGCCAGCAGCTTAGTAGGGAATCAGCCCCAGCATTTT.

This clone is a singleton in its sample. The chain's CDR3 is CASSLRGDEQYF. Here the CDR3 DNA reads TGTGCCAGCAGCCTTAGAGGGGACGAGCAGTACTTC. The chain uses TRBV11-3 and TRBJ2-7; D possibly matches TRBD1 or TRBD2 (5 bases each). Per the germline V gene, CDR1 is SGHNT and CDR2 is YENEEA. Between the trimmed V and J ends, which lost 5 bases and 5 bases, there was a span of 10 bases. The CDR3 is 12 residues long.

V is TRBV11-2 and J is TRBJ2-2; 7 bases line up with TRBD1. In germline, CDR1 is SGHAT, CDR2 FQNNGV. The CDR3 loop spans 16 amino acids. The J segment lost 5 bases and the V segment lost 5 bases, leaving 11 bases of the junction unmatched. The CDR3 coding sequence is TGTGCCAGCAGCACCCAACAGGGGTTGCGTACCGGGGAGCTGTTTTTT. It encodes CASSTQQGLRTGELFF.

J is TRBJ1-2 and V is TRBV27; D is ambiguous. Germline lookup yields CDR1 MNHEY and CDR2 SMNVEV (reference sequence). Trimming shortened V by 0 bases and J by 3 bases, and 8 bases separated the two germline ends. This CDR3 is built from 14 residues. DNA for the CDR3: TGTGCCAGCAGTTTATCTTGGGGAGACTATGGCTACACCTTC. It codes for CASSLSWGDYGYTF.

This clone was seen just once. CDR3 nucleotides: TGTGCCAGCACCTGGACAGCTGATGGAAACACCATATATTTT. It translates to CASTWTADGNTIYF. The gene calls are TRBV2 and TRBJ1-3; D is possibly TRBD1 (6 bases). Germline V CDR1 and CDR2: SNHLY, FYNNEI. The CDR3 is 14 amino acids. V lost 7 bases, J lost 3 bases, and 13 bases lay in between. The whole variable domain, filled in from reference TRBV2 and TRBJ1-3, reads EPEVTQTPSHQVTQMGQEVILRCVPISNHLYFYWYRQILGQKVEFLVSFYNNEISEKSEIFDDQFSVERPDGSNFTLKIRSTKLEDSAMYFCASTWTADGNTIYFGEGSWLTVV.

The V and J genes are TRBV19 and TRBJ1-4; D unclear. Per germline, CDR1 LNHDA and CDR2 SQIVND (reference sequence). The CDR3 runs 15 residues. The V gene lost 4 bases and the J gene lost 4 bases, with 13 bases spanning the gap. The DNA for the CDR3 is TGTGCCAGTAGTACCCTCGGAGCTGTTAATGAAAAACTGTTTTTT. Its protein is CASSTLGAVNEKLFF. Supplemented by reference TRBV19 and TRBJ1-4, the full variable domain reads DGGITQSPKYLFRKEGQNVTLSCEQNLNHDAMYWYRQDPGQGLRLIYYSQIVNDFQKGDIAEGYSVSREKKESFPLTVTSAQKNPTAFYLCASSTLGAVNEKLFFGSGTQLSVL.

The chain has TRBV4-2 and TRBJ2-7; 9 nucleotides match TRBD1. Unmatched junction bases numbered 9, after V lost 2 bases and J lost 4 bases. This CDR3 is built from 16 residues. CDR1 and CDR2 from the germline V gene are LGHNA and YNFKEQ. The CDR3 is CASSQHTGTGSYEQYF. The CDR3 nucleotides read TGTGCCAGCAGCCAACATACCGGGACAGGGAGTTACGAGCAGTACTTC.

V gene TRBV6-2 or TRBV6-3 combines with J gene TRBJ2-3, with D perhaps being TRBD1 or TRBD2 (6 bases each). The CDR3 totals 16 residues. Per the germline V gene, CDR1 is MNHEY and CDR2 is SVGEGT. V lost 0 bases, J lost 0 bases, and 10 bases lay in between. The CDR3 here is CASSYSRGASTDTQYF. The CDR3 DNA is TGTGCCAGCAGTTACTCGAGGGGGGCCAGCACAGATACGCAGTATTTT.

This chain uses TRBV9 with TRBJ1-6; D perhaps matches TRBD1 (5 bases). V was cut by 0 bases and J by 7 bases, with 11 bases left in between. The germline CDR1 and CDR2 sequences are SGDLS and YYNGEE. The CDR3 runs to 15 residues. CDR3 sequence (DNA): TGTGCCAGCAGCGTAGAGGCAGGGAGAAATTCACCCCTCCACTTT. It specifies CASSVEAGRNSPLHF.

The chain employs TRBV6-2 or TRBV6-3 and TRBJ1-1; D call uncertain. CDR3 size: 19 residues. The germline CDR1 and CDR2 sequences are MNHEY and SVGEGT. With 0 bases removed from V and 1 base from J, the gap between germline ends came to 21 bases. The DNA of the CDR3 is TGTGCCAGCAGTTACTCGACGCAAAGGTTATCGAGACCGAACACTGAAGCTTTCTTT. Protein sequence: CASSYSTQRLSRPNTEAFF.

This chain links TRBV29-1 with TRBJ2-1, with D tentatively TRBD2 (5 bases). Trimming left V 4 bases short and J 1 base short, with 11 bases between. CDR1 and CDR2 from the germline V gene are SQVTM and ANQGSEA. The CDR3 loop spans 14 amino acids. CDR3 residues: CSVVKQRSYNEQFF. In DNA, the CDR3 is TGCAGCGTTGTGAAGCAGCGGTCCTACAATGAGCAGTTCTTC.

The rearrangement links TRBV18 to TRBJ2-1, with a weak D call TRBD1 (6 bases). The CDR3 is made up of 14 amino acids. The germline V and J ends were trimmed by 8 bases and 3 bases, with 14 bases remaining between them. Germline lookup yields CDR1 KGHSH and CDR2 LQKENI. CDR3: CASHRDTGYNEQFF. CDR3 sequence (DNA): TGTGCCAGCCACCGGGACACGGGCTACAATGAGCAGTTCTTC.

The CDR3 sequence: CASSYRDRRGYTF. Here the CDR3 DNA reads TGTGCCAGCAGCTACCGGGACAGACGGGGCTACACCTTC. The chain has TRBV7-3 and TRBJ1-2; 7 nucleotides line up with TRBD1. The CDR3 loop spans 13 amino acids. CDR1 and CDR2 (germline): SGHTA, FQGTGA. V gave up 4 bases and J gave up 8 bases; unmatched junction bases: 7.

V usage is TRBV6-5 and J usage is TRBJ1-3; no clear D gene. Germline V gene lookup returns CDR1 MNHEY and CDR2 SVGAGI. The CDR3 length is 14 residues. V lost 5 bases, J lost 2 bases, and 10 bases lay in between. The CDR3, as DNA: TGTGCCAGCAGTCCATCGGGCACTGGAAACACCATATATTTT. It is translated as CASSPSGTGNTIYF.

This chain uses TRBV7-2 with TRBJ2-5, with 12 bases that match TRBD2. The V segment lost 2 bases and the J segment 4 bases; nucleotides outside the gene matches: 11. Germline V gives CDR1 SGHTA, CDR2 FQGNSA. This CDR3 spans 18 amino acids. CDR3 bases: TGTGCCAGCAGCTTATTCTACTCCCTAGCGGGGGGGGTAGAGACCCAGTACTTC. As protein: CASSLFYSLAGGVETQYF. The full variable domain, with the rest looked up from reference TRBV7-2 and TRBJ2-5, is GAGVSQSPSNKVTEKGKDVELRCDPISGHTALYWYRQSLGQGLEFLIYFQGNSAPDKSGLPSDRFSAERTGGSVSTLTIQRTQQEDSAVYLCASSLFYSLAGGVETQYFGPGTRLLVL.